Below, one TCR beta chain is given with its context. The data originate from a study of T cell responses to AZD1222 COVID-19 vaccine. Profiling relied on immunoSEQ multiplex PCR, and the TCRdb table lists in-frame clones only, not all of them. The table lists more than 95,000 clones, about 90% of them singletons. Trimming cost V 6 bases and J 1 base; bases outside gene matches: 0. Germline CDR1 is MGHDK and CDR2 is SYGVNS. This CDR3 comprises 14 residues. The J gene is TRBJ1-6, the V gene TRBV25-1, with 7 bases lining up with TRBD1. The source material was peripheral blood, sampled on day 0 of AZD1222 vaccination. This clonotype originated in an adult in good health. CDR3 coding DNA: TGTGCCAGCAGACAGGGGTCCTATAATTCACCCCTCCACTTT. Translating gives CASRQGSYNSPLHF.